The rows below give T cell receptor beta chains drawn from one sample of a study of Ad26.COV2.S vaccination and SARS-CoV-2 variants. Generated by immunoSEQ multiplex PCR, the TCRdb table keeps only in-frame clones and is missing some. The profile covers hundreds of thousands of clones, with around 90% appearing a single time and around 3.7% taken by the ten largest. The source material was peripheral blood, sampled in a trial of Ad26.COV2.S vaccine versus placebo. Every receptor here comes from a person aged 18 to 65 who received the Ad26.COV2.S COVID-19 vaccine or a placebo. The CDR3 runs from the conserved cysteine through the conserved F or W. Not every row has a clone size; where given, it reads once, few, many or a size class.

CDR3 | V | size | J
CASSLTGRENTEAFF | TRBV7-3 | . | TRBJ1-1
CASSVSRGSYNEQFF | TRBV9 | . | TRBJ2-1
CASSLFLGGNYEQYF | TRBV27 | few | TRBJ2-7
CASSASGQFYNSPLHF | TRBV9 | . | TRBJ1-6
CASIHRVEQFF | TRBV27 | . | TRBJ2-1
CASRLPTIGLAGKLPSTDTQYF | TRBV12-2 | once | TRBJ2-3
CASSPPLLGNEQFF | TRBV7-6 | . | TRBJ2-1
CASSISKGVRYGYTF | TRBV7-2 | . | TRBJ1-2
CASRSSGANVLTF | TRBV4-1 | . | TRBJ2-6
CASSLGGGLNTEAFF | TRBV11-3 | . | TRBJ1-1
CASSSTSGLPLETQYF | TRBV6-2/TRBV6-3 | . | TRBJ2-5
CASSPTGQGYGYTF | TRBV7-2 | . | TRBJ1-2
CASSQVRVIYNYGYTF | TRBV4-3 | . | TRBJ1-2
CASSIETRQFF | TRBV7-9 | once | TRBJ2-1
CASSLRGLAGRSYEQYF | TRBV7-8 | . | TRBJ2-7
CASRDRGYDTQYF | TRBV6-5 | . | TRBJ2-3
CASSPYVGSTDTQYF | TRBV7-9 | . | TRBJ2-3
CASSHARVPSSGNTIYF | TRBV4-1 | . | TRBJ1-3
CASSQGQGPSEKLFF | TRBV4-3 | . | TRBJ1-4
CASSRGLAGEGETQYF | TRBV5-4 | . | TRBJ2-5
CASSLGGGGYEQYF | TRBV5-4 | . | TRBJ2-7
CAWSGDGLSTDTQYF | TRBV30 | . | TRBJ2-3
CASSPGGTVGGETQYF | TRBV5-8 | . | TRBJ2-5
CASSLEGTSTDTQYF | TRBV11-3 | . | TRBJ2-3
CASSQDLDASTYEQYF | TRBV4-2 | once | TRBJ2-7
CASRDSLGYNEQFF | TRBV14 | . | TRBJ2-1
CASTSSGEQFF | TRBV27 | . | TRBJ2-1
CASSQDSLPGSGYTF | TRBV4-2 | . | TRBJ1-2
CASSPYDGEYEQYF | TRBV6-5 | . | TRBJ2-7
CASSLTQGADEQYF | TRBV6-5 | . | TRBJ2-7
CASRRRQGAEAFF | TRBV6-5 | . | TRBJ1-1
CSVQGATYEQYF | TRBV29-1 | . | TRBJ2-7
CAISESGQSLGGAPRSYNEQFF | TRBV10-3 | . | TRBJ2-1
CASSHTGIRTTNEKLFF | TRBV4-3 | once | TRBJ1-4
CASTTYERRESLAFF | TRBV19 | . | TRBJ1-1
CASSLDGNENTIYF | TRBV5-1 | . | TRBJ1-3
CASSQDGLAGYNEQFF | TRBV4-1 | . | TRBJ2-1
CASSLVGEPQHF | TRBV7-2 | . | TRBJ1-5
CASSPYGATLNTEAFF | TRBV5-4 | . | TRBJ1-1
CATKLTTGSYEQYF | TRBV15 | . | TRBJ2-7
CASSPQGVGTGELFF | TRBV7-3 | few | TRBJ2-2
CASTGTVDQPQHF | TRBV6-5 | few | TRBJ1-5
CASSTDLYTEAFF | TRBV6-6 | . | TRBJ1-1
CASSLRQRSSTDTQYF | TRBV9 | . | TRBJ2-3
CASRRSTGEKLFF | TRBV12-3/TRBV12-4 | . | TRBJ1-4
CASSIVEGTALLNGYTF | TRBV19 | . | TRBJ1-2
CASSLDDSRTGVFYEQYF | TRBV11-2 | . | TRBJ2-7
CASSFVVRAGGYTF | TRBV5-8 | . | TRBJ1-2
CASSPKRGRTDTQYF | TRBV4-1 | . | TRBJ2-3
CASSHRDAGKPQHF | TRBV6-5 | . | TRBJ1-5
CASSGRLAGNEQFF | TRBV9 | . | TRBJ2-1
CASSQDTRGGRETQYF | TRBV3-1/TRBV3-2 | once | TRBJ2-5
CASSTETGILEAFF | TRBV19 | . | TRBJ1-1
CASSLQRGSSLSGANVLTF | TRBV5-6 | . | TRBJ2-6
CASSLVEGPDSGNTIYF | TRBV7-2 | . | TRBJ1-3
CASSYTSGGQGTGELFF | TRBV7-6 | . | TRBJ2-2
CASSLEPNEQYF | TRBV7-9 | . | TRBJ2-7